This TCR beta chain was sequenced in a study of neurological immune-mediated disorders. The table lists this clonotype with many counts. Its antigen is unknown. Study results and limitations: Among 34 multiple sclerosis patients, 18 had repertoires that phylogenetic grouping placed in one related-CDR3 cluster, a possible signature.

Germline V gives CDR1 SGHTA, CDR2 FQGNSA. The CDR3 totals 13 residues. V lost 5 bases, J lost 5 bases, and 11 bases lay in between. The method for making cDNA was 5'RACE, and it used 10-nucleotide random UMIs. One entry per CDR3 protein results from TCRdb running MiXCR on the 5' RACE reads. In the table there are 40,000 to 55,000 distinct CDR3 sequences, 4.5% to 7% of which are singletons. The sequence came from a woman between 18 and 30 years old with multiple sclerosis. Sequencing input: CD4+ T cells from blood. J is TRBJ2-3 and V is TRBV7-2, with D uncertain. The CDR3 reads CASSTNFLDTQYF. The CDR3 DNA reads TGTGCCAGCAGCACGAACTTTCTAGATACGCAGTATTTT.